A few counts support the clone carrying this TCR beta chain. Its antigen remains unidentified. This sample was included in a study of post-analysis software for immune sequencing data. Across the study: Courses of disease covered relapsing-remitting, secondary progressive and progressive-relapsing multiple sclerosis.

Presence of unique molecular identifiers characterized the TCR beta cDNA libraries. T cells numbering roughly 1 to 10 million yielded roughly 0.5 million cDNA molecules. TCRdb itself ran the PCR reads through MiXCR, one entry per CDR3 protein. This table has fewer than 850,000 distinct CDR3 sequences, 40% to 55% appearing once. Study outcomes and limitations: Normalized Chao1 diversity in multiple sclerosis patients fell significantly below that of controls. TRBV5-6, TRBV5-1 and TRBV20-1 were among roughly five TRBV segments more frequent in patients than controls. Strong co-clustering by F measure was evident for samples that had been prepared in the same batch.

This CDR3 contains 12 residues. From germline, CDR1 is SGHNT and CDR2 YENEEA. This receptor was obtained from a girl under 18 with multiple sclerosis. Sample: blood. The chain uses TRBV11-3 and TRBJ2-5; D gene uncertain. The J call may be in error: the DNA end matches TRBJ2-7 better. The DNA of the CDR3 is TGTGCCAGCAGCTTAGATGGGGTCGAGCAGTACTTC. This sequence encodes CASSLDGVEQYF.